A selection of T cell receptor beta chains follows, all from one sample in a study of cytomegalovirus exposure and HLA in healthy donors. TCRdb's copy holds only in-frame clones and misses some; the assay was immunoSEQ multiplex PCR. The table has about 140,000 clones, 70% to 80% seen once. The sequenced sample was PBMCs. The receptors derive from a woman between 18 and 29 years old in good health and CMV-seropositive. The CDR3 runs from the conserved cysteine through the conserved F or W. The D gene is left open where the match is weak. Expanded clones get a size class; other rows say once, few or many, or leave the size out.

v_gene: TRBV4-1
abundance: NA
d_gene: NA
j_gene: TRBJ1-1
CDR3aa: CASSQRATMNTEAFF
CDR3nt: TGCGCCAGCAGCCAGCGGGCAACCATGAACACTGAAGCTTTCTTT

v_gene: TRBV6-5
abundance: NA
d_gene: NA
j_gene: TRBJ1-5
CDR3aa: CASSYSSTDSNQPQHF
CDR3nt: TGTGCCAGCAGTTACTCTTCGACAGATAGCAATCAGCCCCAGCATTTT

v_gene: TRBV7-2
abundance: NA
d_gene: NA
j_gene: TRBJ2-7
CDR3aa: CASSLGHGGSSYEQYF
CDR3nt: TGTGCCAGCAGCTTAGGTCACGGGGGAAGCTCCTACGAGCAGTACTTC

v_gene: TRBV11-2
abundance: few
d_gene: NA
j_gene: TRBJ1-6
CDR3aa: CASSYRDYNSPLHF
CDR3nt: TGTGCCAGCAGCTACAGGGATTATAATTCACCCCTCCACTTT

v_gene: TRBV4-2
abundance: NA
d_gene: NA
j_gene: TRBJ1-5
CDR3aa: CASSQSGDQPQHF
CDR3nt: TGTGCCAGCAGCCAGTCAGGGGATCAGCCCCAGCATTTT

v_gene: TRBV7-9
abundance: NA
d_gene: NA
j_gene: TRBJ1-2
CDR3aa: CASSLVGRGSDLGYTF
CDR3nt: TGTGCCAGCAGCTTAGTCGGGAGGGGGTCGGATTTGGGCTACACCTTC

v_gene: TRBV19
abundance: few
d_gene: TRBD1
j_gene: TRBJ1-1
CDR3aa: CASSYTGGGTEAFF
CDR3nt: TGTGCCAGTAGTTACACAGGGGGGGGAACTGAAGCTTTCTTT

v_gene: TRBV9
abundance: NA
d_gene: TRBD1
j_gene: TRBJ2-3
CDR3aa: CASSVVGRRTGGTDTQYF
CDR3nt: TGTGCCAGCAGCGTAGTAGGTAGAAGGACAGGGGGTACAGATACGCAGTATTTT

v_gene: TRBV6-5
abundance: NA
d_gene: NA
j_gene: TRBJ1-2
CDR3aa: CASSRGGRGGYTF
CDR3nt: TGTGCCAGCAGTAGGGGGGGACGGGGCGGCTACACCTTC

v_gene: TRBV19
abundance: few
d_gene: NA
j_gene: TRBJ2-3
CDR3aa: CASSIEGQRTDTQYF
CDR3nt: TGTGCCAGTAGTATAGAAGGACAGCGCACAGATACGCAGTATTTT

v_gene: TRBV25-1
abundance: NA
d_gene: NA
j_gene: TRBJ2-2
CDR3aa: CASRRSITGELFF
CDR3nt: TGTGCCAGCAGAAGGAGTATCACCGGGGAGCTGTTTTTT

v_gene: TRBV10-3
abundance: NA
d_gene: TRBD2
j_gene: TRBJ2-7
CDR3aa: CAISDYRASQGAGGPYEQYF
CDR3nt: TGTGCCATCAGTGATTACAGGGCATCCCAGGGAGCGGGGGGACCATACGAGCAGTACTTC

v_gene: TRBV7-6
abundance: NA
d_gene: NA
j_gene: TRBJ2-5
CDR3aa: CASSSQETQYF
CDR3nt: TGTGCCAGCAGCTCACAAGAGACCCAGTACTTC

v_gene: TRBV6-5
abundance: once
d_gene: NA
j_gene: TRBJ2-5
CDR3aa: CASSYIASETQYF
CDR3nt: TGTGCCAGCAGTTACATTGCGTCGGAGACCCAGTACTTC

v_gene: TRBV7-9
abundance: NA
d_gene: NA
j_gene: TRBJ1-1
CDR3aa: CASSPQGPNTEAFF
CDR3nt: TGTGCCAGCAGTCCTCAGGGGCCGAACACTGAAGCTTTCTTT

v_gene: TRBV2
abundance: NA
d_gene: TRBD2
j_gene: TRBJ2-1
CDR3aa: CASSIGTSAVSNEQFF
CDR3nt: TGTGCCAGCAGTATTGGGACTAGCGCGGTTTCCAATGAGCAGTTCTTC

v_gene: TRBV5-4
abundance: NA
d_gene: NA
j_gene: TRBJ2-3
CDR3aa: CATKGGLSTDTQYF
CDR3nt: TGTGCCACTAAGGGGGGGCTAAGCACAGATACGCAGTATTTT

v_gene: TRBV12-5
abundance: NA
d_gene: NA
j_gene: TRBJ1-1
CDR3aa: CASGLVLRRNTEAFF
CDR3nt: TGTGCTAGTGGTTTGGTACTAAGACGGAACACTGAAGCTTTCTTT

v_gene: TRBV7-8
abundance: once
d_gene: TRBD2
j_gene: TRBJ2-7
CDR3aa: CASSFLSGGSSYEQYF
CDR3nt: TGTGCCAGCAGCTTCCTAAGCGGGGGGAGCTCCTACGAGCAGTACTTC

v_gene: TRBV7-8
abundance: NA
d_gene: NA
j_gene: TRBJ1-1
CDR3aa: CASSSVSAGSDTEAFF
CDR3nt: TGTGCCAGCAGCTCCGTAAGTGCAGGGTCTGACACTGAAGCTTTCTTT

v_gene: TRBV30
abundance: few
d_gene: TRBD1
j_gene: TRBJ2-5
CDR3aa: CAWSGGQGAQETQYF
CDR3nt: TGTGCCTGGAGTGGAGGACAGGGCGCCCAAGAGACCCAGTACTTC

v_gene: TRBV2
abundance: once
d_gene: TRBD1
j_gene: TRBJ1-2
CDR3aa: CASMPDRWTANYGYTF
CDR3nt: TGTGCCAGCATGCCGGACAGGTGGACAGCTAACTATGGCTACACCTTC

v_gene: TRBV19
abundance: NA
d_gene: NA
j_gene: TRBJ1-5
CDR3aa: CASSILQWSSNQPQHF
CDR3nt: TGTGCCAGTAGTATCCTGCAGTGGAGTAGCAATCAGCCCCAGCATTTT

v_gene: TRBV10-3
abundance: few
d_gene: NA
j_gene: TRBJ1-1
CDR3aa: CAISGAFEAFF
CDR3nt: TGTGCCATCAGTGGGGCTTTTGAAGCTTTCTTT

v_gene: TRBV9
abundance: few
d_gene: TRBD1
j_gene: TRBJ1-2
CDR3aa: CASSPGTGAYGYTF
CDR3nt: TGTGCCAGCAGCCCCGGGACAGGGGCCTATGGCTACACCTTC

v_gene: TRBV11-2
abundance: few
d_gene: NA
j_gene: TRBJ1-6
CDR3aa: CASSVSTSVAANSPLHF
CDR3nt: TGTGCCAGCAGCGTATCCACCTCCGTGGCGGCTAATTCACCCCTCCACTTT

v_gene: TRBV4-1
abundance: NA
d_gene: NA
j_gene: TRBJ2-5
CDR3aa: CASSHQGWETQYF
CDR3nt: TGCGCCAGCAGCCATCAGGGTTGGGAGACCCAGTACTTC

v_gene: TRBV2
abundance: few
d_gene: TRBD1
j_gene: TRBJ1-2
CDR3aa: CASSAGQGIGGYTF
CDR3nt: TGTGCCAGCAGTGCCGGACAGGGGATTGGTGGCTACACCTTC

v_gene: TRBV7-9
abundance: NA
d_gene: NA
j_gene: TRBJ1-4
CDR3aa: CASSLPVTNEKLFF
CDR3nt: TGTGCCAGCAGCTTACCAGTCACGAATGAAAAACTGTTTTTT

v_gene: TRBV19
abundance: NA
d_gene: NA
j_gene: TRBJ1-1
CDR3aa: CASSIEMGLNTEAFF
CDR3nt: TGTGCCAGTAGTATAGAGATGGGGCTGAACACTGAAGCTTTCTTT

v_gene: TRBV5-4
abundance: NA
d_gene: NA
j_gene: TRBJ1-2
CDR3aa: CASSLGGLIYGYTF
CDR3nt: TGTGCCAGCAGCTTGGGGGGGCTGATCTATGGCTACACCTTC

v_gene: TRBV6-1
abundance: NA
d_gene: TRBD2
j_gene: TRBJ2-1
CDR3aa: CASSESAGGLNEQFF
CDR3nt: TGTGCCAGCAGTGAATCGGCGGGGGGGCTAAATGAGCAGTTCTTC

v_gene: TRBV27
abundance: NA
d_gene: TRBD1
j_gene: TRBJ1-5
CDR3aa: CASSFSGGEGNQPQHF
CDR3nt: TGTGCCAGCAGTTTCTCAGGGGGCGAAGGCAATCAGCCCCAGCATTTT

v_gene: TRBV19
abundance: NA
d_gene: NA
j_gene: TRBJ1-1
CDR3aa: CASLDRQVNTEAFF
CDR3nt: TGTGCCAGCCTCGATCGGCAGGTGAACACTGAAGCTTTCTTT

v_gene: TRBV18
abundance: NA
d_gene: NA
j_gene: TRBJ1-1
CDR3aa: CASSPLPETEAFF
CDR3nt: TGTGCCAGCTCACCACTGCCGGAGACTGAAGCTTTCTTT

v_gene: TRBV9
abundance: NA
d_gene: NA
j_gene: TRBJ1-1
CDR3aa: CASSAQQGFPEAFF
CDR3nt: TGTGCCAGCAGCGCCCAACAGGGCTTCCCTGAAGCTTTCTTT

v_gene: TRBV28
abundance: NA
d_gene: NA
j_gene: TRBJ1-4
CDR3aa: CASSSLRGELFF
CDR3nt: TGTGCCAGCAGTTCGCTCCGGGGGGAACTGTTTTTT

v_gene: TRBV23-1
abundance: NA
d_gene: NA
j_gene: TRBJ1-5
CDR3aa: CASSLQDQPQHF
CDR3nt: TGCGCCAGCAGCCTACAGGATCAGCCCCAGCATTTT

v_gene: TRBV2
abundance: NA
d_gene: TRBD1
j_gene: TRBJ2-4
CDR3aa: CASSEGQGMLQYF
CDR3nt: TGTGCCAGCAGTGAAGGACAGGGAATGCTTCAGTACTTC

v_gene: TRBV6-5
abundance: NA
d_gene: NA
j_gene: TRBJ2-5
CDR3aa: CATLTHETQYF
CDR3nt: TGTGCCACCCTCACTCATGAGACCCAGTACTTC

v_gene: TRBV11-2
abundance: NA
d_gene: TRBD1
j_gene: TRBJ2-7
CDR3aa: CASSWDSLYEQYF
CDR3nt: TGTGCCAGCAGCTGGGACAGCCTCTACGAGCAGTACTTC

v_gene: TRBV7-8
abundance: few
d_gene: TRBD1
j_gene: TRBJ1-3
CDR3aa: CASSPGQGRNTIYF
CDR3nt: TGTGCCAGCAGCCCGGGACAGGGAAGAAACACCATATATTTT

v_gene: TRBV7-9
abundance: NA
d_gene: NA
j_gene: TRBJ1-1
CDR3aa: CASSRGGKSEAFF
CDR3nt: TGTGCCAGCAGCCGCGGGGGAAAGTCTGAAGCTTTCTTT

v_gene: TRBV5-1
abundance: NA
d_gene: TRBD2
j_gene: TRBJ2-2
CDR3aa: CASRQGLAALSGELFF
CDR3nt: TGCGCCAGCAGGCAGGGACTAGCGGCTCTCAGCGGGGAGCTGTTTTTT

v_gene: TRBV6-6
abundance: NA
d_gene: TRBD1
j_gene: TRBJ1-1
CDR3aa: CASSYPGQGNTEAFF
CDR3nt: TGTGCCAGCAGTTACCCGGGACAGGGGAACACTGAAGCTTTCTTT

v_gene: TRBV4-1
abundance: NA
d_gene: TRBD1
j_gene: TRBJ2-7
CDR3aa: CASSQEPPGGMVDEQYF
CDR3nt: TGCGCCAGCAGCCAAGAACCCCCAGGGGGAATGGTTGACGAGCAGTACTTC

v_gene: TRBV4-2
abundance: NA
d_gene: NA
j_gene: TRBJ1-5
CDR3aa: CASSQDQGYQPQHF
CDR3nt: TGTGCCAGCAGCCAAGATCAGGGTTATCAGCCCCAGCATTTT

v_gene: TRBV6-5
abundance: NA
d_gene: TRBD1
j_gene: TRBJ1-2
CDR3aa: CASSSPGTGVGYTF
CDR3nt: TGTGCCAGCAGTTCCCCGGGGACAGGGGTTGGCTACACCTTC

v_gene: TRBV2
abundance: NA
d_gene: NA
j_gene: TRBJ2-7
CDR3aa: CASKEQGPSYEQYF
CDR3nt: TGTGCCAGCAAGGAGCAGGGGCCATCCTACGAGCAGTACTTC

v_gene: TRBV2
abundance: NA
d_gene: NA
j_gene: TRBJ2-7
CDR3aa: CASSEQGPTVEQYF
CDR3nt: TGTGCCAGCAGTGAACAGGGGCCCACGGTCGAGCAGTACTTC